This T cell receptor (beta chain) was identified during a study of cytomegalovirus exposure and HLA in healthy donors (dated by TCRdb to about 2017). Regarding the study in general: According to a later analysis, one platform produced both the roughly 120 validation repertoires and the roughly 650 repertoires of the first cohort. The aim of the study was to test whether cataloging public T cell receptors could identify signatures of past pathogen exposure. Besides the first cohort of more than 650 subjects, a separate validation cohort made up of 120 different subjects was used. To predict cytomegalovirus infection status, the study brought together high-throughput TCR immunosequencing, statistical association of individual TCRs with disease status, and machine learning.

Donors formed part of the validation cohort, which comprised about 130 subjects and was distinct from the first cohort of over 500 subjects. V trim: 1 base; J trim: 4 bases; unmatched bases: 2. The germline V gene yields MNHNS for CDR1 and SASEGT for CDR2. Reading from cysteine to phenylalanine, the CDR3 counts 15 amino acids. Only the CDR3 part of the read is kept: 45 bases, read in frame from the first base. A word on this clone: Its antigen is unknown. No much larger clone exists at a distance of one base, and base qualities are not known. The sample contains more than one DNA sequence encoding this CDR3.

The full study reports these points: Most TCR sequences were observed very rarely across donors, whereas some public TCRs were present in many individuals. The authors suggested that the approach could potentially be extended to other disease states and immunological phenotypes. Three of the identified cytomegalovirus-associated TCR beta chains were confirmed in vitro to be specific for cytomegalovirus antigens. The study listed 150 to 200 TCR beta chains as associated with cytomegalovirus. A later analysis lacked HLA typing for the validation cohort, so it scored co-occurrence in that cohort across all 120 or so repertoires. Cytomegalovirus status was reported to be diagnosed by the classifier with high specificity and sensitivity in both the original and validation cohorts. A later analysis found that TCRs clustered in the first cohort also tended to co-occur in the roughly 120 validation repertoires, with about 94% of cluster scores above 0.

Libraries were made using the immunoSEQ multiplex PCR assay. The original pipeline was this. A statistical classification framework was developed to diagnose cytomegalovirus status using the catalog of TCR beta chain sequences. This is the immuneACCESS table as TCRdb keeps it, with only in-frame sequences that have V and J called. A part of the clones is gone; compared with another copy, unresolved V genes explain less than half, and the rest is unexplained. V, J and clone size reflect that table, while D and trimming were determined from the DNA. In this sample the table shows about 160,000 clones, about 86% of which occur a single time. The ten largest clones take up 4.5% to 7% of the sample.

The sequence was obtained from a woman aged 25 to 39 in good health and CMV-seronegative. The sample taken for sequencing was PBMCs. The V gene is TRBV6-1 and the J gene is TRBJ2-1, with 9 central nucleotides matching TRBD2. The CDR3 has the sequence CASSEGAGGYNEQFF. In nucleotide form, the sequence is TGTGCCAGCAGTGAAGGAGCGGGGGGATACAATGAGCAGTTCTTC.